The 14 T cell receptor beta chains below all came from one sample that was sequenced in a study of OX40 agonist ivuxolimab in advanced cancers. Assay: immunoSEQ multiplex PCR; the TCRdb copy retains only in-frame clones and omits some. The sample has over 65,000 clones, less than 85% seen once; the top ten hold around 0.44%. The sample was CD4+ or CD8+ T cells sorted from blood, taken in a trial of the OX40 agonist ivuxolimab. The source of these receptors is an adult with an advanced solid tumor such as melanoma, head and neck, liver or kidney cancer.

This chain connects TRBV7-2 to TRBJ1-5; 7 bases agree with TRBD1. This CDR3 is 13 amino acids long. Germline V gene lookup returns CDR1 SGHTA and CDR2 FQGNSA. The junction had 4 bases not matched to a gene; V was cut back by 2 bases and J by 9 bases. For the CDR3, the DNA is TGTGCCAGCAGCTTAACAGGGGCCCCGCCCCAGCATTTT. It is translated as CASSLTGAPPQHF.

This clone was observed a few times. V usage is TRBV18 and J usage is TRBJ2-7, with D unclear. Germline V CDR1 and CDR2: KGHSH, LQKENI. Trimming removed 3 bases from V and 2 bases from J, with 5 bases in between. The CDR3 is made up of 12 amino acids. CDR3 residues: CASSPGTYEQYV. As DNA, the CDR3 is TGTGCCAGCTCACCTGGTACCTACGAGCAGTACGTC.

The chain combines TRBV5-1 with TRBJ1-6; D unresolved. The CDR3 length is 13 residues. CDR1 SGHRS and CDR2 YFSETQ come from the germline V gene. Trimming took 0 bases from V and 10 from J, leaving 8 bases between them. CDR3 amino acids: CASSLAEGSPLHF. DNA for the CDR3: TGCGCCAGCAGCTTGGCCGAGGGATCACCCCTCCACTTT.

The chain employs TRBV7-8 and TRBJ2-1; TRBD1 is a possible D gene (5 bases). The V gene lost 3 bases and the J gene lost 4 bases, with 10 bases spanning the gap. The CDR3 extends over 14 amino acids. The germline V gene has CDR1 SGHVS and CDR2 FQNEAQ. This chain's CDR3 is CASSLRTRYNEQFF. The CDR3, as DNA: TGTGCCAGCAGCTTGCGGACACGGTACAATGAGCAGTTCTTC.

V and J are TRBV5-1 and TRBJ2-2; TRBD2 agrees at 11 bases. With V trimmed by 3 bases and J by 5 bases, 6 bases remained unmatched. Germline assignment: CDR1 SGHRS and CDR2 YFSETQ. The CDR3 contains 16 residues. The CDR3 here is CASSSSSGGITGELFF. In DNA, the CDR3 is TGCGCCAGCAGCTCCTCTAGCGGGGGGATTACCGGGGAGCTGTTTTTT.

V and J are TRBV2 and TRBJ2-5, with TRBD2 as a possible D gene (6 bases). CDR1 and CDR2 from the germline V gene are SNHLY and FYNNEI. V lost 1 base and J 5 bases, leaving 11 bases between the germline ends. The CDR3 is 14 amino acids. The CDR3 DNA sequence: TGTGCCAGCAGTGAAGGCGGGGCGGGTGAGACCCAGTACTTC. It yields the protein CASSEGGAGETQYF.

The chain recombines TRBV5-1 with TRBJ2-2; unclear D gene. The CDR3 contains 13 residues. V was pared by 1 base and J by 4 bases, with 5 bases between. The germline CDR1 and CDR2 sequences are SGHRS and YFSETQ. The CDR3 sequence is CASSLTLTGELFF. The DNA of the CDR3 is TGCGCCAGCAGCTTGACACTCACCGGGGAGCTGTTTTTT.

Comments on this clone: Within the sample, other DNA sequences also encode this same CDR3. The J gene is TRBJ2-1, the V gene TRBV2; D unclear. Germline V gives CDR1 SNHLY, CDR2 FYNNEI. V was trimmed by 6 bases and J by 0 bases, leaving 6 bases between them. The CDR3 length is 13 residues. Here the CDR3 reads CASRQLSYNEQFF. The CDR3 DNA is TGTGCCAGCAGACAGCTCTCCTACAATGAGCAGTTCTTC.

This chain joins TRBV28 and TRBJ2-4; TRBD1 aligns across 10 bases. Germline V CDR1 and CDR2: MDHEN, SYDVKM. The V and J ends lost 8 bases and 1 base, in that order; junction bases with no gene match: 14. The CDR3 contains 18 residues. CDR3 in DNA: TGTGCCAGCCAACCTTGGACAGGGGGTTCGCTGGCCAAAAACATTCAGTACTTC. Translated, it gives CASQPWTGGSLAKNIQYF. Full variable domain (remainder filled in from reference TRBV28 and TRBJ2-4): DVKVTQSSRYLVKRTGEKVFLECVQDMDHENMFWYRQDPGLGLRLIYFSYDVKMKEKGDIPEGYSVSREKKERFSLILESASTNQTSMYLCASQPWTGGSLAKNIQYFGAGTRLSVL.

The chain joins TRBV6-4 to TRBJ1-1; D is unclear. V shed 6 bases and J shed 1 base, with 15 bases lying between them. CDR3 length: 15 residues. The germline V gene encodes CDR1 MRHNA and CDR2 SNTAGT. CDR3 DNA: TGTGCCAGCAGGCCCCGTCCTCGTGCGAACACTGAAGCTTTCTTT. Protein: CASRPRPRANTEAFF.

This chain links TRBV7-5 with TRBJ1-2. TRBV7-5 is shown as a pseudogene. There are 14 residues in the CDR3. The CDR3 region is CVRSFGGRPPSYTF. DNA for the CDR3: TGTGTCAGAAGCTTTGGAGGGAGGCCCCCGAGCTACACCTTC.

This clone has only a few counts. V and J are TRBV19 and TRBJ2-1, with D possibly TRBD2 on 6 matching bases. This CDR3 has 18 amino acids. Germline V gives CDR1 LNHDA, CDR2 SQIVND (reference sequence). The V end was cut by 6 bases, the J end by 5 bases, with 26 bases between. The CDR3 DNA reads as TGTGCCAGTAGACTAGCCCACCGAAGCGGGCGAGGGAACAATGAGCAGTTCTTC. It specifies CASRLAHRSGRGNNEQFF.

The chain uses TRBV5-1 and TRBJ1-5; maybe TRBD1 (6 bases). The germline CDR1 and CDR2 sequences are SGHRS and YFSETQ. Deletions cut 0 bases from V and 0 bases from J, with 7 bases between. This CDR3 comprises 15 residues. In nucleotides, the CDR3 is TGCGCCAGCAGCTTGGAGGGGGGTAGCAATCAGCCCCAGCATTTT. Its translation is CASSLEGGSNQPQHF.

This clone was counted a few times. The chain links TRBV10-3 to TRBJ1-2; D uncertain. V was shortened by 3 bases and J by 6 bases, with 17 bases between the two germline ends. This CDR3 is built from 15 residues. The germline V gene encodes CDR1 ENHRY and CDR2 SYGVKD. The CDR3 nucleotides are TGTGCCATCAGTGACAGTCTCAGTCAAAGAGATGGCTACACCTTC. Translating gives CAISDSLSQRDGYTF.